Below are 10 T cell receptor beta chains sequenced from a single sample in a study of CD8 T cells in Susac syndrome. RNA in amounts of roughly 0.5 to 1 ug was reverse transcribed with random hexamers. One entry per CDR3 protein results from TCRdb running MiXCR on the immunoSEQ multiplex PCR reads. The sample yields 100,000 to 150,000 distinct CDR3 sequences, approximately 93% seen once. The source material was CD8+ T cells from PBMCs. The origin of the receptors is a human donor with multiple sclerosis.

The chain uses TRBV20-1 and TRBJ1-2, with D perhaps TRBD1 (5 bases). Germline CDR1 reads DFQATT; CDR2 reads SNEGSKA (reference sequence). Trimming shortened V by 0 bases and J by 1 base, and 21 bases separated the two germline ends. The CDR3 contains 18 residues. The CDR3 protein is CSARDRRGAGGYNYGYTF. The CDR3 nucleotides are TGCAGTGCTAGAGATCGCAGAGGGGCGGGAGGCTATAACTATGGCTACACCTTC.

This clonotype was seen a single time. The V gene is TRBV5-1, the J gene TRBJ2-7; TRBD1 agrees at 9 bases. The trim removed 4 bases at V and 5 bases at J, leaving 7 bases unmatched. The germline gives CDR1 SGHRS, CDR2 YFSETQ. The CDR3 sequence is 14 residues long. CDR3 coding DNA: TGCGCCAGCAGCACCGACAGGGGGTGCGACGAGCAGTACGTC. Protein product: CASSTDRGCDEQYV.

V usage is TRBV5-1 and J usage is TRBJ1-6, with a possible D match to TRBD1 (6 bases). V was pared by 1 base and J by 6 bases, with 11 bases between. The germline V gene has CDR1 SGHRS and CDR2 YFSETQ. This CDR3 comprises 15 residues. CDR3 DNA: TGCGCCAGCAGCTTGAGCAGGGGAGGTAATTCACCCCTCCACTTT. Its protein is CASSLSRGGNSPLHF. The whole variable domain, remainder taken from reference TRBV5-1 and TRBJ1-6, is KAGVTQTPRYLIKTRGQQVTLSCSPISGHRSVSWYQQTPGQGLQFLFEYFSETQRNKGNFPGRFSGRQFSNSRSEMNVSTLELGDSALYLCASSLSRGGNSPLHFGNGTRLTVT.

The rearrangement links TRBV9 to TRBJ1-2, with no clear D. Looked up from germline, CDR1 is SGDLS and CDR2 is YYNGEE. CDR3 length: 14 amino acids. Between the trimmed V and J ends, which lost 4 bases and 4 bases, there was a span of 14 bases. For the CDR3, the DNA is TGTGCCAGCAGCCGCACCGACCCGCCCTATGGCTACACCTTC. This translates into CASSRTDPPYGYTF.

This clonotype was seen once. The rearrangement uses TRBV7-9 and TRBJ2-7; 12 nucleotides line up with TRBD2. The CDR3 sequence is 16 residues long. V was clipped by 4 bases and J by 3 bases; unmatched bases: 7. The germline CDR1 and CDR2 sequences are SEHNR and FQNEAQ (reference sequence). The CDR3 DNA sequence: TGTGCCAGCAGCTACCCACTAGCGGGGGGTTTCTACGAGCAGTACTTC. Its translation is CASSYPLAGGFYEQYF.

The rearrangement links TRBV7-9 to TRBJ2-3, with TRBD2 identical over 11 bases. The CDR3 is 16 amino acids. The V segment lost 5 bases and the J segment 4 bases; nucleotides outside the gene matches: 8. Germline CDR1 SEHNR, CDR2 FQNEAQ (reference sequence). The CDR3, as DNA: TGTGCCAGCAGCCCCTATAGCGGGGGGGCCGCAGATACGCAGTATTTT. As protein: CASSPYSGGAADTQYF.

The V call is TRBV9, the J call TRBJ1-2; D gene ambiguous. The CDR3 spans 13 residues. The germline V and J ends were trimmed by 5 bases and 5 bases, with 13 bases remaining between them. CDR1 is SGDLS and CDR2 is YYNGEE in the germline V gene. This CDR3 reads CASSLGIQYGYTF. Written as DNA, the CDR3 is TGTGCCAGCAGTCTCGGGATTCAATATGGCTACACCTTC.

This sequence joins TRBV18 and TRBJ1-5, with D possibly TRBD1 on 5 matching bases. The CDR3 length is 16 residues. Germline V gene sequence: CDR1 KGHSH, CDR2 LQKENI. The V end was cut by 2 bases, the J end by 6 bases, with 17 bases between. In nucleotides, the CDR3 is TGTGCCAGCTCACCAGAAGAAGGTAAGGGGCCTCAGCCCCAGCATTTT. Its protein is CASSPEEGKGPQPQHF.

The chain combines TRBV19 with TRBJ1-5; TRBD1 aligns across 11 bases. J gave up 4 bases and V 4 bases, and 9 bases lay outside the gene matches. This CDR3 comprises 17 residues. Per the germline V gene, CDR1 is LNHDA and CDR2 is SQIVND (reference sequence). In DNA form, the CDR3 reads TGTGCCAGTAGTACCCGGACAGGGGGCGTAGGGAATCAGCCCCAGCATTTT. Protein sequence: CASSTRTGGVGNQPQHF.

The V call is TRBV30, the J call TRBJ1-3, with 8 bases that match TRBD1. J lost 2 bases, V lost 2 bases, and 5 bases had no gene match. CDR1 is GTSNPN, CDR2 SVGIG, per germline (reference sequence). The length of the CDR3 is 15 residues. CDR3: CAWSTRGRAGNTIYF. The CDR3 bases are TGTGCCTGGAGTACCAGGGGGCGAGCTGGAAACACCATATATTTT.